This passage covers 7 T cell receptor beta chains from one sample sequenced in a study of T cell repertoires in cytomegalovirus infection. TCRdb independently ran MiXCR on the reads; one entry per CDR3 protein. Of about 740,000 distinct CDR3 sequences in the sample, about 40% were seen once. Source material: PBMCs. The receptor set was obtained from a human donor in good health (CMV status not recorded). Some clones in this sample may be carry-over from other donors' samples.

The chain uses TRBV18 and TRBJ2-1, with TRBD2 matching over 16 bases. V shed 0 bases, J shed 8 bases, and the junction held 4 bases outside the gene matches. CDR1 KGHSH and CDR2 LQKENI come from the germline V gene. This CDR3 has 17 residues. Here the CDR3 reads CASSPPGLAGGRDEQFF. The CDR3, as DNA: TGTGCCAGCTCACCACCGGGACTAGCGGGAGGGCGGGATGAGCAGTTCTTC.

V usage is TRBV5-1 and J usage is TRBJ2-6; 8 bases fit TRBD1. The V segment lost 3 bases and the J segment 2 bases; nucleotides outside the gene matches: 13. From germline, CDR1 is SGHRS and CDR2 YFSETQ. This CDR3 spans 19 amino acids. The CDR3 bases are TGCGCCAGCAGCTCCGATAAGACAGGGGAATTCCCTGGGGCCAACGTCCTGACTTTC. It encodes CASSSDKTGEFPGANVLTF.

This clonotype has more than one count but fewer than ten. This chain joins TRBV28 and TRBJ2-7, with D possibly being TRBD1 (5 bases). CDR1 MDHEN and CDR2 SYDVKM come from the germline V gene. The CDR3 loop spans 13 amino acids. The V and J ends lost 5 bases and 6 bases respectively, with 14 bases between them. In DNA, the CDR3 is TGTGCCAGCAGTAGGGTACAGGTTTTCGAGCAGTACTTC. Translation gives CASSRVQVFEQYF.

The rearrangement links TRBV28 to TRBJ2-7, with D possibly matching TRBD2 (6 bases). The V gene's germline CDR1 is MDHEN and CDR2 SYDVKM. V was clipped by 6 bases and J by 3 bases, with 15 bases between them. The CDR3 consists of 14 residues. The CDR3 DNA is TGTGCCAGCAGGGGGAGGTCTCCCTTCTACGAGCAGTACTTC. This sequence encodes CASRGRSPFYEQYF. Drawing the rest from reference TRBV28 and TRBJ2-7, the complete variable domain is DVKVTQSSRYLVKRTGEKVFLECVQDMDHENMFWYRQDPGLGLRLIYFSYDVKMKEKGDIPEGYSVSREKKERFSLILESASTNQTSMYLCASRGRSPFYEQYFGPGTRLTVT.

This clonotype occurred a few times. CDR3 DNA: TGTGCCAGCAGTCGGGCCGGCAATCAGCCCCAGCATTTT. Its translation is CASSRAGNQPQHF. The chain combines TRBV6-1 with TRBJ1-5; D ambiguous. The CDR3 is 13 amino acids. Per germline, CDR1 MNHNS and CDR2 SASEGT. V was shortened by 5 bases and J by 2 bases, with 7 bases between the two germline ends.

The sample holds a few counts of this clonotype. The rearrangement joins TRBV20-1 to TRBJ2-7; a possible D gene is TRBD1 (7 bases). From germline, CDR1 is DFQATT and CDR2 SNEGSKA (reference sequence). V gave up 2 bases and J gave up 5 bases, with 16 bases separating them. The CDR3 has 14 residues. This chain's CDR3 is CSARRQGGVDEQYF. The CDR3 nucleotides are TGCAGTGCTAGACGACAGGGAGGCGTCGACGAGCAGTACTTC.

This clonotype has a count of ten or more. CDR3 nucleotides: TGTGCCAGCAGCTCCAGCACAGATACGCAGTATTTT. Translation gives CASSSSTDTQYF. The chain carries TRBV6-1 and TRBJ2-3, with D hard to call. Germline assignment: CDR1 MNHNS and CDR2 SASEGT. The V gene lost 6 bases and the J gene lost 0 bases, with 4 bases spanning the gap. This CDR3 is built from 12 residues.